The clone carrying this TCR beta chain showed up just once. This CDR3 is 13 amino acids long. V was clipped by 5 bases and J by 8 bases; unmatched bases: 7. The germline CDR1 and CDR2 sequences are KGHDR and SFDVKD. TCRdb's copy holds only in-frame clones and misses some; the assay was immunoSEQ multiplex PCR. This sample has about 39,000 clones, with about four fifths found just once. This sample was included in a study of blood T cell repertoires in COVID-19. Study-wide context: Collection of acute and convalescent COVID-19 samples took place in the United States, Italy and Spain.

This rearrangement joins TRBV24-1 to TRBJ1-2, with 7 bases fitting TRBD1. The sample taken for sequencing was peripheral blood. The TCR originated in a man aged 70-80 years with acute or convalescent COVID-19. CDR3 sequence reads: CATSAAGGRGYTF. The DNA of the CDR3 is TGTGCCACCAGTGCGGCAGGGGGTAGGGGCTACACCTTC.